This T cell receptor (beta chain) was sequenced for a study of CD8 T cells in ankylosing spondylitis. Study outcomes and limitations: For ankylosing spondylitis blood, a TCR beta motif of eight or nine highly homologous variants appeared characteristic. In reactive arthritis synovial fluid and blood, some motif variants had been reported before.

Quantitative molecular-barcoded 5'-RACE generated the TCR beta libraries. TCRdb re-analysed the 5' RACE reads in MiXCR, keeping a single row per CDR3 protein. The sample has fewer than 550,000 distinct CDR3 sequences; roughly 5.2% are singletons. The CDR3 loop spans 13 amino acids. Per germline, CDR1 SGHRS and CDR2 YFSETQ. V was shortened by 5 bases and J by 3 bases, with 11 bases between the two germline ends. The sample holds many counts of this clonotype. The antigen is undetermined. The specimen sequenced was blood, either unsorted or a sorted T cell fraction (not recorded which). The chain is built from TRBV5-1 and TRBJ2-5, with D possibly matching TRBD1 (6 bases). The sequence derives from a male donor with ankylosing spondylitis. CDR3 in DNA: TGCGCCAGCAGTCCTGACAGGAAAGAGACCCAGTACTTC. Its protein product is CASSPDRKETQYF.